These 4 T cell receptor beta chains originate from one sample sequenced in a study of identical twins. TCRdb used MiXCR to reprocess the 5' RACE reads, holding one entry per CDR3 protein. The table shows 1.5 million to 2 million distinct CDR3 sequences, with less than 40% occurring only once. The sample consisted of cord blood. These receptors were obtained from a newborn girl in good health.

This clonotype appeared a few times. V gene TRBV7-2 combines with J gene TRBJ2-3; 8 bases fit TRBD2. CDR3 length equals 16 residues. V lost 2 bases, J lost 0 bases, and 4 bases stayed unmatched. CDR1 and CDR2 from the germline V gene are SGHTA and FQGNSA. The CDR3 nucleotides are TGTGCCAGCAGCTTACCTAGCGGGTCTAGCACAGATACGCAGTATTTT. Protein product: CASSLPSGSSTDTQYF.

The chain recombines TRBV7-9 with TRBJ1-6, with 8 bases fitting TRBD1. Looked up from germline, CDR1 is SEHNR and CDR2 is FQNEAQ (reference sequence). The J segment lost 0 bases and the V segment lost 2 bases, leaving 9 bases of the junction unmatched. CDR3 size: 19 residues. CDR3 sequence reads: CASSLSGTGRSSYNSPLHF. CDR3 in DNA: TGTGCCAGCAGCTTAAGCGGGACAGGCAGGAGCTCCTATAATTCACCCCTCCACTTT. Full variable domain (remainder filled in from reference TRBV7-9 and TRBJ1-6): DTGVSQNPRHKITKRGQNVTFRCDPISEHNRLYWYRQTLGQGPEFLTYFQNEAQLEKSRLLSDRFSAERPKGSFSTLEIQRTEQGDSAMYLCASSLSGTGRSSYNSPLHFGNGTRLTVT.

The V and J genes are TRBV28 and TRBJ1-2; maybe TRBD1 (5 bases). CDR1 is MDHEN and CDR2 is SYDVKM in the germline V gene. V was cut by 4 bases and J by 8 bases, with 20 bases left in between. The CDR3 runs to 15 residues. In DNA, the CDR3 is TGTGCCAGCAGTTCGGGGACTGTATACTCGCGGGGCTACACCTTC. Protein sequence: CASSSGTVYSRGYTF.

Only a few counts were recorded for this clonotype. The V and J genes are TRBV5-1 and TRBJ1-2; the D gene is possibly TRBD1 (5 bases). CDR1 is SGHRS, CDR2 YFSETQ, per germline. The CDR3 consists of 14 residues. The germline V and J ends were trimmed by 2 bases and 4 bases, with 12 bases remaining between them. The CDR3 reads CASSLRGDGYGYTF. Written as DNA, the CDR3 is TGCGCCAGCAGCTTAAGAGGGGATGGCTATGGCTACACCTTC.